This TCR beta chain came from a study of shared clonotypes between healthy human individuals. Note on this clone: Its antigen is as yet unknown.

Some clones are missing from TCRdb's copy, which holds only in-frame ones; the method was immunoSEQ multiplex PCR. The top ten clones hold approximately 1.7% of a sample with over 700,000 clones, 72% of them seen once. In germline, CDR1 is SGHRS, CDR2 YFSETQ. The V and J ends lost 4 bases and 6 bases, in that order; junction bases with no gene match: 10. The CDR3 consists of 15 residues. Study-wide findings and caveats: Unshared clonotypes carried lower generation probabilities than those common to all four donors.

The source material was memory CD4+ T cells sorted from blood. This sample's subset: CD45RA-negative fraction. This receptor was obtained from a woman aged 25 to 39 in good health. The chain couples TRBV5-1 to TRBJ1-5; 7 bases map to TRBD1. The CDR3 is CASSPTTGSGQPQHF. The CDR3 bases are TGCGCCAGCAGCCCCACGACAGGGTCAGGTCAGCCCCAGCATTTT.